This T cell receptor (beta chain) was obtained from a study of T cell responses to AZD1222 COVID-19 vaccine. Second-dose intervals of approximately 4 or approximately 12 weeks were pooled. This table comes from immunoSEQ multiplex PCR, and its TCRdb copy is limited to in-frame clones, with some not included. The sample has 130,000 or so clones, about 91% seen once. Germline V gene data show CDR1 as KGHSH and CDR2 as LQKENI. The germline V and J ends were trimmed by 2 bases and 8 bases, with 7 bases remaining between them. The length of the CDR3 is 13 residues. The starting material was peripheral blood, obtained 28 days after the second AZD1222 dose. The source of this sequence is an adult who received the AZD1222 COVID-19 vaccine. The V and J genes are TRBV18 and TRBJ1-6, with no clear D. CDR3: CASSPGNDSPLHF. In DNA form, the CDR3 reads TGTGCCAGCTCACCAGGAAACGATTCACCCCTCCACTTT.